This entry is about one T cell receptor beta chain. Antigen specificity is unknown. This sample stems from a study of vaccination effects on CD4 cells after COVID-19. This CDR3 contains 14 residues. The V gene end was trimmed by 4 bases and the J gene end by 2 bases; junction bases not matched to a gene: 5. Germline V gene sequence: CDR1 SGHRS, CDR2 YFSETQ. CD4+ T cells specific for antigen were expanded with viral peptide pools by the ViraFEST assay before sequencing. Cells that had been cultured for 10 days were the source of isolated CD4+ T cells. Testing of the vaccine recipients showed negative nucleocapsid antibodies and no prior SARS-CoV-2 infection. A few million PBMC per well were cultured with approximately 10 IU/ml IL-2 and approximately 9.1 ug/ml peptides. Only in-frame clones appear in the TCRdb table, and some are missing; sequencing was by immunoSEQ multiplex PCR. The data show 14,000 or so clones, with more than 65% seen just once and about 25% held by the top ten.

The sample was CD4+ T cells from PBMCs cultured with HCoV-229E spike peptides, taken before COVID-19 vaccination. The clonotype originates from a human donor who received a COVID-19 vaccine. The rearrangement joins TRBV5-1 to TRBJ2-7, with TRBD1 identical over 8 bases. The CDR3 DNA reads TGCGCCAGCAGCCCGACGGGACAGGCCTACGAGCAGTACTTC. It translates to CASSPTGQAYEQYF. Full variable domain (rest looked up from reference TRBV5-1 and TRBJ2-7): KAGVTQTPRYLIKTRGQQVTLSCSPISGHRSVSWYQQTPGQGLQFLFEYFSETQRNKGNFPGRFSGRQFSNSRSEMNVSTLELGDSALYLCASSPTGQAYEQYFGPGTRLTVT.